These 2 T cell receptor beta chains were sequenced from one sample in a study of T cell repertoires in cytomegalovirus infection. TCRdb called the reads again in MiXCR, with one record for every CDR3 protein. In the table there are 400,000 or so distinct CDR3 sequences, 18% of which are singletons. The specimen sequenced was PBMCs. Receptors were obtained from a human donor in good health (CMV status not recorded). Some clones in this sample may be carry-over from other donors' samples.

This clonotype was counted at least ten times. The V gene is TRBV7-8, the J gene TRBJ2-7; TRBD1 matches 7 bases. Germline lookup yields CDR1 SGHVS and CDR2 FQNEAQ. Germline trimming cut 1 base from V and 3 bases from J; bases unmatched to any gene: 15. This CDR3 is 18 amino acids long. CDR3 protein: CASSLVLPWGTELYEQYF. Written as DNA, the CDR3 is TGTGCCAGCAGCTTAGTTCTCCCGTGGGGGACAGAGCTCTACGAGCAGTACTTC.

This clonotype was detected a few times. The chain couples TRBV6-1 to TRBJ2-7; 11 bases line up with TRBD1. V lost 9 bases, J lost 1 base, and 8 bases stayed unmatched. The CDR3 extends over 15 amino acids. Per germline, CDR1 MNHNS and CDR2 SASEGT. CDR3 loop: CASTGGQGASYEQYF. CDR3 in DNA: TGTGCCAGTACCGGCGGACAGGGGGCTTCCTACGAGCAGTACTTC.